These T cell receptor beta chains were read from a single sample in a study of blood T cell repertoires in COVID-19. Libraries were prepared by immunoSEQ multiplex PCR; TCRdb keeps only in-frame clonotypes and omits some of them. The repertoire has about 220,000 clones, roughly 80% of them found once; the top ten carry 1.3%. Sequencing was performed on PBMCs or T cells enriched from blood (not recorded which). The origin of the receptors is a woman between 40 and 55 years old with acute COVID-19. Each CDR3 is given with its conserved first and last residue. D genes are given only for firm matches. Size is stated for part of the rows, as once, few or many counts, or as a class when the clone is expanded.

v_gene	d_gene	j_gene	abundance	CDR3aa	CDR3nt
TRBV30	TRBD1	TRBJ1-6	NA	CAWTGTGTPWGRSPLHF	TGTGCCTGGACAGGGACAGGGACACCCTGGGGCAGATCACCCCTCCACTTT
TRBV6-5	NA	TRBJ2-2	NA	CASSYSREVGELFF	TGTGCCAGCAGTTACTCGAGGGAGGTCGGGGAGCTGTTTTTT
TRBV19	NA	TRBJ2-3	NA	CASSAQSTGLDTQYF	TGTGCCAGTAGTGCTCAATCAACAGGGTTAGATACGCAGTATTTT
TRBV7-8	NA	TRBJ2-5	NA	CASSPRRSGNGETQYF	TGTGCCAGCAGCCCCAGGAGGTCCGGGAACGGGGAGACCCAGTACTTC
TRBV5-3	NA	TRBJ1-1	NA	CARSLFGGLFFMNTEAFF	TGTGCCAGAAGCTTGTTTGGGGGACTCTTTTTCATGAACACTGAAGCTTTCTTT
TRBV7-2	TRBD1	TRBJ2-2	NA	CASSGQVGNTGELFF	TGTGCCAGCAGTGGACAGGTGGGGAACACCGGGGAGCTGTTTTTT
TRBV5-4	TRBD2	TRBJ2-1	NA	CASSRGGGGNEQFF	TGTGCCAGCAGTCGCGGCGGGGGGGGCAATGAGCAGTTCTTC
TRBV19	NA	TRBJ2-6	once	CASSQGTGSGANVLTF	TGTGCCAGTAGCCAGGGAACGGGCTCTGGGGCCAACGTCCTGACTTTC
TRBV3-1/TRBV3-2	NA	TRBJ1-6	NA	CASSQDGQHNSPLHF	TGTGCCAGCAGCCAAGACGGACAGCATAATTCACCCCTCCACTTT
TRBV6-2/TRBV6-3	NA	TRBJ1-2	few	CASRSHTGNYGYTF	TGTGCCAGCCGTTCCCACACGGGAAACTATGGCTACACCTTC
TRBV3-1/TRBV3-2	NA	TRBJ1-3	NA	CASSPTGISGNTIYF	TGTGCCAGCAGCCCTACAGGAATCTCTGGAAACACCATATATTTT
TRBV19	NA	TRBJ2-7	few	CASIDGSEQYF	TGTGCCAGTATCGATGGCAGCGAGCAGTACTTC
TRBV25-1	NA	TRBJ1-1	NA	CASSELGGTEAFF	TGTGCCAGCAGTGAACTGGGGGGAACTGAAGCTTTCTTT
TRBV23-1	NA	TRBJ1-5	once	CASSQSTSRYSNQPQHF	TGCGCCAGCAGTCAATCGACATCGAGATATAGCAATCAGCCCCAGCATTTT
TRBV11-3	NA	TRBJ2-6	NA	CASSLDPLLSGANVLTF	TGTGCCAGCAGCTTAGATCCACTCCTCTCTGGGGCCAACGTCCTGACTTTC
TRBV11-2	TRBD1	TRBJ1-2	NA	CASSLKIGGRDYGYTF	TGTGCCAGCAGCTTAAAAATAGGGGGCAGAGACTATGGCTACACCTTC
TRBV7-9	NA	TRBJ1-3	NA	CASRLYSGNTIYF	TGTGCCAGCAGGTTATACTCTGGAAACACCATATATTTT
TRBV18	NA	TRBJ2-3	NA	CASSPSGGTDTQYF	TGTGCCAGCTCACCATCAGGCGGCACAGATACGCAGTATTTT
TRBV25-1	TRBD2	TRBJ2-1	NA	CASTSKRGGEQFF	TGTGCCAGCACTTCCAAGCGGGGAGGTGAGCAGTTCTTC
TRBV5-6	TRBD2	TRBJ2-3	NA	CASSLASGSRTDTQYF	TGTGCCAGCAGCTTGGCTAGCGGGAGTCGCACAGATACGCAGTATTTT
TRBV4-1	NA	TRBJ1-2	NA	CASSQPLGRQGYGYTF	TGCGCCAGCAGCCAACCGTTAGGGCGGCAGGGCTATGGCTACACCTTC
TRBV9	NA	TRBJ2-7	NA	CASSVEGYEQYF	TGTGCCAGCAGCGTAGAGGGGTACGAGCAGTACTTC
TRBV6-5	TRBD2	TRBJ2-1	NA	CASSSGGVYNEQFF	TGTGCCAGCAGTAGCGGGGGGGTCTACAATGAGCAGTTCTTC
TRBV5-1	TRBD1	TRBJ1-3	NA	CASSSGQSSGNTIYF	TGCGCCAGCAGCTCGGGACAGAGCTCTGGAAACACCATATATTTT
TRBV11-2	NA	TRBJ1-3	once	CASSHPGGRQSSGNTIYF	TGTGCCAGCAGCCATCCAGGAGGCAGGCAGAGCTCTGGAAACACCATATATTTT